This T cell receptor (beta chain) was sequenced for a study of CXCR3-negative and CXCR3-positive naive CD8 T cells. Whole-study context: The libraries yielded 120 million to 150 million TRB reads, about 1.5 +/- 0.3 million each. Overall study results and limits: CXCR3 expression dropped partially after cryopreservation, and most assays relied on fresh PBMCs. In CXCR3-positive naive cells, the TRB CDR3s were more hydrophobic than in CXCR3-negative naive cells.

Via 5' RACE with UMI labels, TRB cDNA libraries were prepared. TCRdb reprocessed the 5' RACE reads, with one entry per CDR3 protein and no DNA. The sample's table shows approximately 6,100 distinct CDR3 sequences. This CDR3 region has 14 residues. In germline, CDR1 is SEHNR, CDR2 FQNEAQ (reference sequence). This clonotype ranks as medium-sized in terms of frequency. The antigen is not known. Material for sequencing was naive CXCR3+ CD8+ T cells from blood. Specified subset: CD45RO-CCR7+CD27+CD95- naive CD8+ T cells expressing CXCR3 (TNR3+). The chain employs TRBV7-9 and TRBJ2-3; with no DNA, the TCRdb D assignment of TRBD1 cannot be verified. This TCR derives from a human donor in good health. Some clones in this sample may be carry-over from other donors' samples. The CDR3 loop is CASSLDRATDTQYF.